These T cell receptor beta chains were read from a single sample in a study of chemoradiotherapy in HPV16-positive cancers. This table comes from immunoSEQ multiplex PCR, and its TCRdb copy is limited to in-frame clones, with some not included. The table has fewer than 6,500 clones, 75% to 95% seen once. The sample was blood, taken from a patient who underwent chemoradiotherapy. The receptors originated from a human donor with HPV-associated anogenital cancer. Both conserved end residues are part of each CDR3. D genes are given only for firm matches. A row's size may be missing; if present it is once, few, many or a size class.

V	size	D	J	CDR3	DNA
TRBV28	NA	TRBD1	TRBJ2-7	CAGRTGGSYEQYF	TGTGCCGGCCGGACAGGGGGCTCCTACGAGCAGTACTTC
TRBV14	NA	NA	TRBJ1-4	CASSPLGGEKLFF	TGTGCCAGCAGCCCTCTTGGGGGCGAAAAACTGTTTTTT
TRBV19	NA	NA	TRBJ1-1	CASSTGPRNTEAFF	TGTGCCAGTAGTACTGGACCTAGGAACACTGAAGCTTTCTTT
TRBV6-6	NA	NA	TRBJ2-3	CASRWGGGDTQYF	TGTGCCAGCAGGTGGGGAGGGGGGGATACGCAGTATTTT
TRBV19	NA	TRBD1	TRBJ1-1	CASRDRGWTEAFF	TGTGCCAGCCGGGACAGGGGGTGGACTGAAGCTTTCTTT
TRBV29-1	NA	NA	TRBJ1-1	CSVDGREWTEAFF	TGCAGCGTTGACGGCAGGGAGTGGACTGAAGCTTTCTTT
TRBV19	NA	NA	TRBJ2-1	CATTKKQGSYNEQFF	TGTGCCACAACGAAGAAACAGGGCTCCTACAATGAGCAGTTCTTC
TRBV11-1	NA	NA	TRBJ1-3	CASSPQQGSGNTIYF	TGTGCCAGCAGCCCCCAGCAGGGATCTGGAAACACCATATATTTT
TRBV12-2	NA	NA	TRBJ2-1	CASRTQGPGEQFF	TGTGCAAGTCGCACCCAGGGCCCCGGGGAGCAGTTCTTC
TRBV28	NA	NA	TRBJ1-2	CASYGQPIVYGYTF	TGTGCCAGCTACGGACAGCCGATTGTCTATGGCTACACCTTC
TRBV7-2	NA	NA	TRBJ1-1	CASSLTGSTEAFF	TGTGCCAGCAGCTTAACAGGGAGCACTGAAGCTTTCTTT
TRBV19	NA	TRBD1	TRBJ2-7	CASSPSRGKAYEQYF	TGTGCCAGTAGTCCAAGCAGGGGGAAAGCCTACGAGCAGTACTTC
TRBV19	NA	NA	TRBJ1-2	CASSIRSLGGYTF	TGTGCCAGTAGTATACGGTCTCTTGGTGGCTACACCTTC
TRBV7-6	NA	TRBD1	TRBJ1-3	CASSLAMGQSTGNTIYF	TGTGCCAGCAGCTTAGCAATGGGACAGAGCACTGGAAACACCATATATTTT
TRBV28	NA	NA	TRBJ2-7	CASSSPTLASYEQYF	TGTGCCAGCAGTTCTCCGACCCTCGCCTCCTACGAGCAGTACTTC
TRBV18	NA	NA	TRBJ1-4	CASSPVRREGEKLFF	TGTGCCAGCTCACCAGTGAGGCGGGAGGGCGAAAAACTGTTTTTT
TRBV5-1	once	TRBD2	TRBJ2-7	CASSLAGTSGGYEQYF	TGCGCCAGCAGCTTGGCCGGGACTAGCGGGGGATACGAGCAGTACTTC
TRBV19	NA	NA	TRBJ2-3	CASSSGSTDTQYF	TGTGCCAGTAGTAGCGGTAGCACAGATACGCAGTATTTT
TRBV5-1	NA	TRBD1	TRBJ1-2	CASSSTGAPRYGYTF	TGCGCCAGCAGTTCGACAGGGGCCCCGCGCTATGGCTACACCTTC
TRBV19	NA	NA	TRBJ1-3	CASSITGSSGNTIYF	TGTGCCAGTAGTATCACCGGGAGCTCTGGAAACACCATATATTTT
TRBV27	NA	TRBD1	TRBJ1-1	CASSPGQGRDTEAFF	TGTGCCAGCAGTCCAGGACAGGGCCGCGACACTGAAGCTTTCTTT
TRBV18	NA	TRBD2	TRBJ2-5	CASSPTLSSGGKETQYF	TGTGCCAGCTCACCTACGTTGAGTAGCGGGGGGAAAGAGACCCAGTACTTC
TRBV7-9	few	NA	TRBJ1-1	CASSSGRINTEAFF	TGTGCCAGCAGCTCTGGACGGATAAACACTGAAGCTTTCTTT
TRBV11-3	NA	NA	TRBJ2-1	CASSLDLRQGPEQFF	TGTGCCAGCAGCTTAGATCTACGGCAGGGCCCCGAGCAGTTCTTC
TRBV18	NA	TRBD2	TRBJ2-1	CASSPGPGRGTSDEQFF	TGTGCCAGCTCACCAGGCCCGGGACGCGGGACTAGCGACGAGCAGTTCTTC
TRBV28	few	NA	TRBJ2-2	CASCSGTGELFF	TGTGCCAGCTGTAGCGGAACCGGGGAGCTGTTTTTT
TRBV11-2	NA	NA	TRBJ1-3	CASSLAHPGNTIYF	TGTGCCAGCAGCTTAGCACATCCTGGAAACACCATATATTTT
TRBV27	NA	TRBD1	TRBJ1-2	CASSGGQNYGYTF	TGTGCCAGCAGTGGGGGACAGAACTATGGCTACACCTTC
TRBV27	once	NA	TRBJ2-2	CASSPTGGELFF	TGTGCCAGCAGTCCAACGGGTGGGGAGCTGTTTTTT
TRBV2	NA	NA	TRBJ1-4	CASSERTYEKLFF	TGTGCCAGCAGTGAACGGACATATGAAAAACTGTTTTTT
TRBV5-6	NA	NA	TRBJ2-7	CASSATPYEQYF	TGTGCCAGCAGCGCAACCCCCTACGAGCAGTACTTC
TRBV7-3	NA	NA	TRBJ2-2	CVAAVGPGELFF	TGCGTCGCAGCGGTAGGCCCCGGGGAGCTGTTTTTT
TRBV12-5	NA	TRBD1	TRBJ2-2	CASGSRQGHGNTGELFF	TGTGCTAGTGGTTCGAGACAGGGACACGGCAACACCGGGGAGCTGTTTTTT
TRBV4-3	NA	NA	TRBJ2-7	CASGILGGVGGEQYF	TGCGCCAGCGGAATATTAGGGGGAGTGGGAGGCGAGCAGTACTTC
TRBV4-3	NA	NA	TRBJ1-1	CASSQEDPGSSMNTEAFF	TGCGCCAGCAGCCAAGAAGACCCCGGCAGCTCCATGAACACTGAAGCTTTCTTT
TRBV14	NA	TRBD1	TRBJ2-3	CASNRDRAADTQYF	TGTGCCAGCAACCGGGACAGGGCGGCAGATACGCAGTATTTT
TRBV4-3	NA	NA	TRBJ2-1	CASSQERGDNEQFF	TGCGCCAGCAGCCAAGAGCGGGGAGACAATGAGCAGTTCTTC
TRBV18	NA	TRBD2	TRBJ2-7	CASSGRGAYEQYF	TGTGCCAGTAGCGGGAGAGGAGCCTACGAGCAGTACTTC
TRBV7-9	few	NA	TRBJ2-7	CASSPSYEQYF	TGTGCCAGCAGCCCATCCTACGAGCAGTACTTC
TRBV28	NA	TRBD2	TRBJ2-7	CASSSGLAGTLGLEQYF	TGTGCCAGCAGTTCGGGACTAGCGGGGACTCTTGGGCTCGAGCAGTACTTC
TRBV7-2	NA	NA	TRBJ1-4	CASSLQAVAEKLFF	TGTGCCAGCAGCCTTCAGGCCGTAGCAGAAAAACTGTTTTTT
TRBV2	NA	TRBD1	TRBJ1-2	CASRGQGTSHGYTF	TGTGCCAGCAGAGGACAGGGCACAAGTCATGGCTACACCTTC
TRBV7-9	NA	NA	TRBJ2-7	CASSLEGRHEQYF	TGTGCCAGCAGCTTAGAGGGTCGACACGAGCAGTACTTC
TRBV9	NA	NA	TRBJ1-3	CASSVDGGAIGNTIYF	TGTGCCAGCAGCGTAGACGGGGGGGCCATTGGAAACACCATATATTTT
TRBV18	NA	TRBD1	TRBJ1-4	CASSPYSTGGSNEKLFF	TGTGCCAGCTCACCATATTCTACAGGGGGTTCGAATGAAAAACTGTTTTTT
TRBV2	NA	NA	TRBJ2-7	CASRAGISYEQYF	TGTGCCAGCAGGGCGGGTATTTCCTACGAGCAGTACTTC
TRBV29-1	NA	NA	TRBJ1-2	CSAGSGYDGYTF	TGCAGCGCTGGGTCGGGGTATGATGGCTACACCTTC
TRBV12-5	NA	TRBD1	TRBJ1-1	CASGRGQGGSITEAFF	TGTGCTAGTGGCCGAGGACAGGGGGGTAGTATCACTGAAGCTTTCTTT